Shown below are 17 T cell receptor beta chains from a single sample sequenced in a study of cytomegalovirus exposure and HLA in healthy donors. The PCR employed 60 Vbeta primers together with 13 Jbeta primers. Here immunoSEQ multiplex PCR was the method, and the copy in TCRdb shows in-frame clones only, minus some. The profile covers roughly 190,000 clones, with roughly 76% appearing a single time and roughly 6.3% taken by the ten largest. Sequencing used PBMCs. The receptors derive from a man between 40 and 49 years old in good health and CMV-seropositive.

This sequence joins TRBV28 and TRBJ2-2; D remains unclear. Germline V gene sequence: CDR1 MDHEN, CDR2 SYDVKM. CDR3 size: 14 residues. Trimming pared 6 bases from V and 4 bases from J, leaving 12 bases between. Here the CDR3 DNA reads TGTGCCAGCAGCCTCTTGTTTAGCACCGGGGAGCTGTTTTTT. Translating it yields CASSLLFSTGELFF.

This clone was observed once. Here the CDR3 DNA reads TGTGCCACCAGCAGAGAAGCAGGGTCTCAGCCCCAGCATTTT. It codes for CATSREAGSQPQHF. The chain is built from TRBV15 and TRBJ1-5, with a tentative D call TRBD1 (5 bases). The CDR3 runs to 14 residues. V lost 0 bases to trimming and J lost 6 bases, with 9 bases between them. Germline V gene lookup returns CDR1 LNHNV and CDR2 YYDKDF (reference sequence).

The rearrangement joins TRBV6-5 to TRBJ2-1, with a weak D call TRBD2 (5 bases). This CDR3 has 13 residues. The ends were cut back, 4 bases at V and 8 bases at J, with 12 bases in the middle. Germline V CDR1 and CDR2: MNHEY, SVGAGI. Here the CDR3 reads CASSFGGLDEQFF. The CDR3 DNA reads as TGTGCCAGCAGTTTCGGAGGCCTGGATGAGCAGTTCTTC.

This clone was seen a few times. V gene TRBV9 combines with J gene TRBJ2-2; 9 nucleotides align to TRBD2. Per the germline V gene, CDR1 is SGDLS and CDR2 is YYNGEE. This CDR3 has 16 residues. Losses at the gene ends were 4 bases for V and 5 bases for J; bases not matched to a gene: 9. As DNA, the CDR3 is TGTGCCAGCAGCAGACAAGCGGGGGGCGTTACCGGGGAGCTGTTTTTT. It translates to CASSRQAGGVTGELFF.

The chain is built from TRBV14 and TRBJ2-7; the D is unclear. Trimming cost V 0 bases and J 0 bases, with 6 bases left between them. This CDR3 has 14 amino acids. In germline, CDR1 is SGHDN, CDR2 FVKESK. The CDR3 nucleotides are TGTGCCAGCAGCCAAGAATTCGTCTCCTACGAGCAGTACTTC. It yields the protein CASSQEFVSYEQYF.

The CDR3 here is CASSQERYSSNYGYTF. The CDR3 bases are TGCGCCAGCAGCCAAGAAAGATACAGTTCTAACTATGGCTACACCTTC. The chain is built from TRBV4-3 and TRBJ1-2; D remains ambiguous. This CDR3 has 16 amino acids. The ends were cut back, 0 bases at V and 0 bases at J, with 11 bases in the middle. Looked up from germline, CDR1 is LGHNA and CDR2 is YSLEER.

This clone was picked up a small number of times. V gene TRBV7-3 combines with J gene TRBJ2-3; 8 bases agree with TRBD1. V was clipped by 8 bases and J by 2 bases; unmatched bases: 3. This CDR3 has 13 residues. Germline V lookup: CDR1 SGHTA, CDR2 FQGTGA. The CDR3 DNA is TGTGCCAGCGGGGACAGGTACACAGATACGCAGTATTTT. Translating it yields CASGDRYTDTQYF.

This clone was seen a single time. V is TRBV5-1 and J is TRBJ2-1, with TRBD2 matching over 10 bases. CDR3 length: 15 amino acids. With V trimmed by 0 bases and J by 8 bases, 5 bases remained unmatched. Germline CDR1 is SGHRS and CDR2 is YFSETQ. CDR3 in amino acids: CASSLVSGGAHEQFF. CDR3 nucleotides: TGCGCCAGCAGCTTGGTAAGCGGGGGGGCCCATGAGCAGTTCTTC.

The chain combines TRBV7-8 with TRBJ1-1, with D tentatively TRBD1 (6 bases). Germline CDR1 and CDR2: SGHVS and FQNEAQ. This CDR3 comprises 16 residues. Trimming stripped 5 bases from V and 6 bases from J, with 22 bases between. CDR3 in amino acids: CASSELEGQFGAEAFF. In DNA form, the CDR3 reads TGTGCCAGCAGCGAACTTGAAGGACAGTTCGGGGCTGAAGCTTTCTTT.

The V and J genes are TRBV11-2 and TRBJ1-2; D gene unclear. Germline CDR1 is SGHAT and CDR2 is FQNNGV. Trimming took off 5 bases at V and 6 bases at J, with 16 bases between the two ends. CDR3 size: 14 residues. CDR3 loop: CASSRTRGEDGYTF. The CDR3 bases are TGTGCCAGCAGCCGAACGCGGGGAGAGGATGGCTACACCTTC.

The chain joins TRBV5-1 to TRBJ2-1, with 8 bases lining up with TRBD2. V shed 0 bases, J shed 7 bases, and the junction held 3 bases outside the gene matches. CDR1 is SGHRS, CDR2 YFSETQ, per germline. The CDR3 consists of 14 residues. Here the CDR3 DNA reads TGCGCCAGCAGCTTGGACGGGGGGGGGAATGAGCAGTTCTTC. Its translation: CASSLDGGGNEQFF.

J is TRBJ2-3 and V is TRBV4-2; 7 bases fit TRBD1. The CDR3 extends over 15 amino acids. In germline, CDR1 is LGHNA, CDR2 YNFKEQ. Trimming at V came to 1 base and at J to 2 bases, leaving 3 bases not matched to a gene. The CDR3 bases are TGTGCCAGCAGCCAAGGCGAGGGGGCCACAGATACGCAGTATTTT. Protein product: CASSQGEGATDTQYF.

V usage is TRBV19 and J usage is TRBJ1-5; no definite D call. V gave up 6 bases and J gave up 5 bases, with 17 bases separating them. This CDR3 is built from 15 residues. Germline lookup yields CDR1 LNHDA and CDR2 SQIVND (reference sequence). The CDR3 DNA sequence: TGTGCCAGTAGCACCCAAGTGGGTGAGGATCAGCCCCAGCATTTT. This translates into CASSTQVGEDQPQHF.

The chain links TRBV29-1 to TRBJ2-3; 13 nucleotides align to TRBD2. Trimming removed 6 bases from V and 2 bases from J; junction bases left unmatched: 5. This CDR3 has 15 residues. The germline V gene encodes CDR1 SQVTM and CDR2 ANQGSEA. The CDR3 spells CSVLGTSGATDTQYF. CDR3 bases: TGCAGCGTCCTCGGGACTAGCGGGGCCACAGATACGCAGTATTTT.

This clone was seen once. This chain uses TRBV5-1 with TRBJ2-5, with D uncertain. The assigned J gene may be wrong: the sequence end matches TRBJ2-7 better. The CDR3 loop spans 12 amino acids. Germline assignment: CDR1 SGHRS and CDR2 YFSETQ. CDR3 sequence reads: CASTLYSYEQYF. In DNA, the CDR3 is TGCGCCAGCACCCTTTACAGCTACGAGCAGTACTTC.

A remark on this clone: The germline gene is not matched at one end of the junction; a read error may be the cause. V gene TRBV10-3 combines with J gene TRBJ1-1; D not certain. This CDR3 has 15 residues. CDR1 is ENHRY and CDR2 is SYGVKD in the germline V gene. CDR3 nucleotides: TGTGCCACCAGTGAGGCCCGAGGGAGGAACACTGAAGCTTTCTTT. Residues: CATSEARGRNTEAFF.

CDR3 coding DNA: TGTGCCAGCAGTCCCTCGACAGGGAACACCATATATTTT. This translates into CASSPSTGNTIYF. The rearrangement joins TRBV27 to TRBJ1-3; 7 bases agree with TRBD1. Germline values: CDR1 MNHEY, CDR2 SMNVEV (reference sequence). The CDR3 has 13 amino acids. Unmatched junction bases numbered 5, after V lost 5 bases and J lost 7 bases.